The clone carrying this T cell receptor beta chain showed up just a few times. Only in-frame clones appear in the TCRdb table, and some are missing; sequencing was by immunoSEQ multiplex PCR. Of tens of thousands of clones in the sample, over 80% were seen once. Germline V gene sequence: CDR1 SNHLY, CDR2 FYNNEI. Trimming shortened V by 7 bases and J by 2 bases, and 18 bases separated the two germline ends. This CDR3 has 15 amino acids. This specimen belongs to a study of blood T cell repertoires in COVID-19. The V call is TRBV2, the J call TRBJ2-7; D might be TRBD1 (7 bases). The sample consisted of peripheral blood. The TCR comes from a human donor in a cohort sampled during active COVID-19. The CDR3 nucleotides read TGTGCCAGCACCCGACAGGGAGGAAGAGCCTACGAGCAGTACTTC. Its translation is CASTRQGGRAYEQYF.